The present TCR beta chain was sequenced within a study of blood T cell repertoires in COVID-19. Study context: From the United States, Italy and Spain came samples of acute and convalescent COVID-19. Nucleic acid was either cDNA or gDNA, and it came from T cells, B-cell-depleted T cells, or PBMCs.

Per the original data handling: Researchers report that nucleated cell counts were estimated from reference gene primer amplification. Assay: immunoSEQ multiplex PCR; the TCRdb copy retains only in-frame clones and omits some. V, J and clone size are taken as reported in that table, and D and trimming were inferred from the DNA itself. The sample contains around 230,000 clones, about 80% of which appear only once. This CDR3 has 11 residues. Trimming shortened V by 3 bases and J by 8 bases, and 10 bases separated the two germline ends. In germline, CDR1 is DFQATT, CDR2 SNEGSKA (reference sequence). This clone was counted a few times.

The sample was peripheral blood. The source is a woman in her thirties or forties with active or convalescent COVID-19. The gene calls are TRBV20-1 and TRBJ1-2; D gene ambiguous. The CDR3 DNA reads as TGCAGTGCTAGCGTCAAACGGGGCTACACCTTC. The encoded protein is CSASVKRGYTF.